This T cell receptor (beta chain) was sequenced during a study of blood T cell repertoires in COVID-19. The germline V gene has CDR1 MGHRA and CDR2 YSYEKL. The V end lost 2 bases, the J end lost 2 bases, and 10 bases lay between the germline ends. The CDR3 sequence is 14 residues long. Profiling relied on immunoSEQ multiplex PCR, and the TCRdb table lists in-frame clones only, not all of them. The sample contains a few hundred thousand clones, about nine tenths of which appear only once. This receptor was obtained from a man aged 65-85 years with acute or convalescent COVID-19. Material for sequencing was peripheral blood. The V call is TRBV4-1, the J call TRBJ2-7; no clear D gene. This CDR3 is CASSQSHSAYEQYF. The CDR3 nucleotides are TGCGCCAGCAGCCAATCTCACAGTGCCTACGAGCAGTACTTC.